Sequencing of this T cell receptor (beta chain) was carried out in a study of T cells in Graves' hyperthyroidism and ophthalmopathy. Regarding this clonotype: Its target is not known.

The study included ophthalmopathy patients with Clinical Activity Score at least 3, NOSPECS grade at least 4 and duration under 3 months. Thyroid ultrasound, orbital computed tomography, clinical symptoms, and serum thyroxine and TRAb underpinned diagnoses. Fresh peripheral blood, around 9.2 ml of it, supplied the PBMCs. Trimming cost V 3 bases and J 2 bases, with 11 bases left between them. Germline V gene lookup returns CDR1 SGDLS and CDR2 YYNGEE. This CDR3 has 14 residues. The CDR3 regions of TCR beta were amplified from RNA transcripts. TCR CDR3 regions were first amplified by RT-PCR with HTBI primers. Using its own MiXCR run on the multiplex PCR reads, TCRdb lists one record per CDR3 protein. The table lists hundreds of thousands of distinct CDR3 sequences, about 13% of them singletons. Study results and caveats: Within blood appeared most thyroid clonotypes that had expanded above 0.001.

The sequence derives from a woman in her thirties or forties with Graves' ophthalmopathy. Sequences were obtained from blood. This rearrangement joins TRBV9 to TRBJ2-5; D not resolved. The CDR3 sequence: CASSGSPMQETQYF. CDR3 DNA: TGTGCCAGCAGCGGTAGCCCGATGCAAGAGACCCAGTACTTC.